The subject of this entry is one TCR beta chain. The entry originates in a study of blood T cell repertoires in COVID-19. Libraries were prepared by immunoSEQ multiplex PCR; TCRdb keeps only in-frame clonotypes and omits some of them. The sample shows over 45,000 clones, around 87% of them seen only once. This CDR3 contains 13 residues. Looked up from germline, CDR1 is SGHRS and CDR2 is YFSETQ. V lost 4 bases and J lost 7; bases outside the gene matches: 4. The sequence came from a man in his fifties or sixties with active COVID-19. V is TRBV5-1 and J is TRBJ1-4; 7 positions match TRBD1. Sequenced sample: peripheral blood. CDR3 residues: CASSPTGSEKLFF. As DNA, the CDR3 is TGCGCCAGCAGCCCGACAGGGAGTGAAAAACTGTTTTTT.